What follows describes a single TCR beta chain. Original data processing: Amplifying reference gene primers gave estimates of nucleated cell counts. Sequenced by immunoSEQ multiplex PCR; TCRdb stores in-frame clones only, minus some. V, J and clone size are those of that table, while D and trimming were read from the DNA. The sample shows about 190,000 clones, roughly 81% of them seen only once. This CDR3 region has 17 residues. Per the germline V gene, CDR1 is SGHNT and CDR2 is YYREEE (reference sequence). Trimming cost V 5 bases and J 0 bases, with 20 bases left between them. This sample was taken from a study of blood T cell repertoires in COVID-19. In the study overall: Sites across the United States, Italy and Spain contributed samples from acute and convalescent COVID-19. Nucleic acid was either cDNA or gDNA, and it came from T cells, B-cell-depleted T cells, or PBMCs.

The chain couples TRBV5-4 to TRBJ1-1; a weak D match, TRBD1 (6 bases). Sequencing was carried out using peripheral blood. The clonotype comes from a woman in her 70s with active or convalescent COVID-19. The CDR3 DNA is TGTGCCAGCAGTTCCGACAGGACAAAAACTATGAACACTGAAGCTTTCTTT. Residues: CASSSDRTKTMNTEAFF. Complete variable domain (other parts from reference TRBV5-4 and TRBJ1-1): ETGVTQSPTHLIKTRGQQVTLRCSSQSGHNTVSWYQQALGQGPQFIFQYYREEENGRGNFPPRFSGLQFPNYSSELNVNALELDDSALYLCASSSDRTKTMNTEAFFGQGTRLTVV.